The present entry profiles one T cell receptor (beta chain) with its context. The CDR3 does not end in the conserved phenylalanine or tryptophan, so this is likely a read error. No DNA is shown, since the ends of the CDR3 on it are uncertain; the CDR3 is the one TCRdb lists. This sample was included in a study of OX40 agonist ivuxolimab in advanced cancers. Sequencing used immunoSEQ multiplex PCR; TCRdb keeps in-frame clones, though not all of them. The sample has about 120,000 clones; 85% to 90% are singletons. The CDR3 length equals 10 residues, ends included. CDR1 is SGHRS and CDR2 is YFSETQ in the germline V gene.

The TCR was taken from an adult with an advanced solid tumor such as melanoma, head and neck, liver or kidney cancer. The chain couples TRBV5-1 to TRBJ2-3; the D call in the table, TRBD2, was not verified against the DNA. The sample here was CD4+ or CD8+ T cells sorted from blood, taken in a trial of the OX40 agonist ivuxolimab. CDR3: CASRHATDFS.